Presented here are 10 T cell receptor beta chains from one specimen sequenced in a study of blood T cell repertoires in COVID-19. The table came from immunoSEQ multiplex PCR; TCRdb's copy has only in-frame clones and leaves some out. Found here are some 150,000 clones, approximately 85% of them singletons; the top ten hold roughly 1.1%. Sequencing input: peripheral blood. The receptors were gathered from a man in his fifties or sixties who had recovered from COVID-19.

The chain recombines TRBV2 with TRBJ2-3; perhaps TRBD2 as D (6 bases). Germline values: CDR1 SNHLY, CDR2 FYNNEI. The CDR3 sequence is 14 residues long. Trimming took 7 bases from V and 0 from J, leaving 11 bases between them. The CDR3 bases are TGTGCCAGCACTTGGGACTCGAGCACAGATACGCAGTATTTT. It encodes CASTWDSSTDTQYF.

This chain links TRBV6-2 or TRBV6-3 with TRBJ1-2; D is undetermined. This CDR3 comprises 12 residues. Between the trimmed V and J ends, which lost 5 bases and 9 bases, there was a span of 13 bases. Germline V gene lookup returns CDR1 MNHEY and CDR2 SVGEGT. The CDR3: CASSASGKRYTF. CDR3 sequence (DNA): TGTGCCAGCAGTGCCTCGGGAAAGCGCTACACCTTC.

Worth noting for this clone: The junction shows a germline mismatch at one end, possibly a read error. This rearrangement joins TRBV5-3 to TRBJ1-4, with D hard to call. TRBV5-3 belongs to the ORF category, with a function that is uncertain. The CDR3 has 14 residues. CDR3 loop: CARSPPSGLFTWLF. The CDR3, as DNA: TGTGCCAGAAGCCCCCCGAGTGGACTCTTCACTTGGCTTTTT.

The chain employs TRBV7-2 and TRBJ2-2; the D gene is possibly TRBD1 (6 bases). This CDR3 comprises 13 residues. V was shortened by 5 bases and J by 6 bases, with 10 bases between the two germline ends. Per germline, CDR1 SGHTA and CDR2 FQGNSA. The CDR3 sequence: CASSEGVSGELFF. CDR3 DNA: TGTGCCAGCAGCGAGGGGGTCTCCGGGGAGCTGTTTTTT.

The chain links TRBV30 to TRBJ1-6; no clear D. V lost 4 bases, J lost 5 bases, and 15 bases lay in between. The germline CDR1 and CDR2 sequences are GTSNPN and SVGIG (reference sequence). CDR3 size: 15 residues. As DNA, the CDR3 is TGTGCCTGGATGGGCGGGTCAGATGATAATTCACCCCTCCACTTT. This encodes CAWMGGSDDNSPLHF.

Only a few counts were recorded for this clone. The chain has TRBV6-1 and TRBJ2-7; possible D gene TRBD1, 5 bases. The CDR3 is 15 residues long. V shed 2 bases and J shed 2 bases, with 13 bases lying between them. Germline V CDR1 and CDR2: MNHNS, SASEGT. CDR3 nucleotide sequence: TGTGCCAGCAGTGAACTAGGGGTATGGGCCTACGAGCAGTACTTC. This sequence encodes CASSELGVWAYEQYF.

The V gene is TRBV2, the J gene TRBJ1-5, with a weak D call TRBD1 (5 bases). The germline V and J ends were trimmed by 6 bases and 0 bases, with 18 bases remaining between them. The CDR3 runs 17 residues. Germline-derived CDR1 and CDR2 are SNHLY and FYNNEI. The CDR3 spells CASRGLGRDLSNQPQHF. The CDR3 bases are TGTGCCAGCAGGGGTCTGGGGCGCGACCTTAGCAATCAGCCCCAGCATTTT.

The V gene is TRBV7-8, the J gene TRBJ1-1; the D is unclear. The CDR3 has 14 amino acids. V lost 5 bases and J lost 1, with 11 bases in between. Germline values: CDR1 SGHVS, CDR2 FQNEAQ. CDR3 residues: CASSRQQTNTEAFF. The CDR3 region has the DNA TGTGCCAGCAGCCGACAACAGACGAACACTGAAGCTTTCTTT.

The V gene is TRBV21-1, the J gene TRBJ1-1; the listed D gene, TRBD1, was not tested against the DNA. TRBV21-1 represents a pseudogene. This CDR3 is 16 amino acids long. CDR3 loop: CASSKGILMGAGEAFF. DNA for the CDR3: TGTGCCAGCAGCAAAGGAATCTTAATGGGGGCGGGTGAAGCTTTCTTT.

The V call is TRBV19, the J call TRBJ2-5; D unclear. From germline, CDR1 is LNHDA and CDR2 SQIVND (reference sequence). The ends were cut back, 3 bases at V and 0 bases at J, with 5 bases in the middle. This CDR3 comprises 13 residues. CDR3 protein: CASSIGNQETQYF. The CDR3 coding sequence is TGTGCCAGTAGTATCGGTAACCAAGAGACCCAGTACTTC.